The 28 T cell receptor beta chains in this list originate from one sample, sequenced in a study of identical twins. In TCRdb, the 5' RACE reads were re-called with MiXCR into one record per CDR3 protein. The sample lists 650,000 to 750,000 distinct CDR3 sequences; less than 25% were seen once. The data were also submitted as part of a second study, on T cells expressing NK-cell markers.

The specimen was PBMCs. Receptors were obtained from a woman under 30 in good health.

The chain recombines TRBV2 with TRBJ2-3; the D gene is possibly TRBD2 (5 bases). V shed 6 bases and J shed 6 bases, with 10 bases lying between them. The CDR3 is made up of 12 amino acids. Per the germline V gene, CDR1 is SNHLY and CDR2 is FYNNEI. CDR3 in DNA: TGTGCCAGCAGAGGCCGGAGGGATACGCAGTATTTT. Its translation: CASRGRRDTQYF.

The chain is built from TRBV29-1 and TRBJ2-1; D is possibly TRBD2 (6 bases). The V end lost 3 bases, the J end lost 7 bases, and 13 bases lay between the germline ends. The CDR3 is made up of 13 amino acids. The V gene's germline CDR1 is SQVTM and CDR2 ANQGSEA. In nucleotides, the CDR3 is TGCAGCGTTGACCAACTAGCTGTAAATGAGCAGTTCTTC. Amino acids: CSVDQLAVNEQFF.

The rearrangement links TRBV27 to TRBJ1-2, with a weak D call TRBD1 (5 bases). The CDR3 loop spans 13 amino acids. Germline V CDR1 and CDR2: MNHEY, SMNVEV (reference sequence). The V end lost 7 bases, the J end lost 4 bases, and 13 bases lay between the germline ends. CDR3 DNA: TGTGCCAGCAAGCCAGGGAATGCCTATGGCTACACCTTC. Translated: CASKPGNAYGYTF.

This clonotype was counted many times. The gene calls are TRBV10-3 and TRBJ1-1; 7 bases line up with TRBD1. This CDR3 region has 14 residues. The germline CDR1 and CDR2 sequences are ENHRY and SYGVKD. J lost 0 bases, V lost 10 bases, and 8 bases had no gene match. CDR3 protein: CATGTGAMNTEAFF. The CDR3 nucleotides read TGTGCCACCGGTACAGGGGCCATGAACACTGAAGCTTTCTTT.

This clonotype was observed a few times. The chain is built from TRBV20-1 and TRBJ2-1; D perhaps matches TRBD2 (6 bases). The CDR3 consists of 14 residues. Germline CDR1 is DFQATT and CDR2 is SNEGSKA (reference sequence). As DNA, the CDR3 is TGCAGCGCATCCGGCGGGACGCTCCACAATGAGCAGTTCTTC. Translation gives CSASGGTLHNEQFF.

This clonotype was detected a few times. The CDR3 sequence is CASTRPLVHEQFF. The CDR3 nucleotides are TGTGCCAGCACCAGGCCGTTGGTTCATGAGCAGTTCTTC. The rearrangement links TRBV6-1 to TRBJ2-1, with D unresolved. Per germline, CDR1 MNHNS and CDR2 SASEGT. This CDR3 comprises 13 residues. V was cut by 7 bases and J by 8 bases, with 15 bases left in between.

This clonotype was recorded a few times. The chain joins TRBV5-4 to TRBJ2-5; TRBD1 aligns across 10 bases. This CDR3 has 15 residues. CDR1 and CDR2 (germline): SGHNT, YYREEE (reference sequence). With 4 bases clipped from V and 3 bases from J, the junction kept 6 bases outside the gene matches. CDR3 sequence (DNA): TGTGCCAGCAGCCAGACAGGGGGCGCAGAAGAGACCCAGTACTTC. Residues: CASSQTGGAEETQYF.

The V call is TRBV12-3 or TRBV12-4, the J call TRBJ2-5, with 10 bases matching TRBD2. This CDR3 spans 13 amino acids. Germline trimming cut 8 bases from V and 7 bases from J; bases unmatched to any gene: 7. CDR3 DNA: TGTGCCAGCCTTGCTAGCGGGAGTCGGACCCAGTACTTC. Translating it yields CASLASGSRTQYF.

This clonotype showed up just a few times. The V and J genes are TRBV5-1 and TRBJ1-5; 7 bases map to TRBD1. J lost 6 bases, V lost 0 bases, and 3 bases had no gene match. The CDR3 consists of 14 residues. Per germline, CDR1 SGHRS and CDR2 YFSETQ. CDR3: CASSLGDSAQPQHF. The CDR3 DNA is TGCGCCAGCAGCTTGGGGGACAGCGCTCAGCCCCAGCATTTT.

The rearrangement uses TRBV12-3 or TRBV12-4 and TRBJ1-6, with D possibly being TRBD1 (6 bases). V lost 5 bases to trimming and J lost 7 bases, with 15 bases between them. CDR3 length equals 15 residues. The CDR3 here is CASSTRDNRNSPLHF. The CDR3 nucleotides are TGTGCCAGCAGTACCCGGGACAACAGGAATTCACCCCTCCACTTT.

V and J are TRBV10-2 and TRBJ2-1; D is undetermined. This CDR3 is built from 15 residues. The germline V and J ends were trimmed by 8 bases and 0 bases, with 14 bases remaining between them. Germline V gene data show CDR1 as WSHSY and CDR2 as SAAADI. This CDR3 reads CASGQRQSSYNEQFF. The CDR3 DNA follows: TGCGCCAGCGGCCAGCGCCAGAGCTCCTACAATGAGCAGTTCTTC.

This clonotype was observed at least ten times. The V and J genes are TRBV27 and TRBJ2-2; no clear D. The V gene lost 3 bases and the J gene lost 0 bases, with 5 bases spanning the gap. The CDR3 extends over 14 amino acids. Germline CDR1 MNHEY, CDR2 SMNVEV (reference sequence). Here the CDR3 reads CASSLDANTGELFF. The CDR3 coding sequence is TGTGCCAGCAGTTTGGATGCGAACACCGGGGAGCTGTTTTTT.

The chain links TRBV12-3 or TRBV12-4 to TRBJ2-5, with D possibly TRBD2 on 6 matching bases. Trimming removed 11 bases from V and 5 bases from J, with 12 bases in between. This CDR3 is 11 amino acids long. Here the CDR3 reads CAAGGGETQYF. The CDR3 coding sequence is TGTGCCGCCGGAGGAGGGGAGACCCAGTACTTC.

The sample holds many counts of this clonotype. V gene TRBV6-5 combines with J gene TRBJ1-2; D may be TRBD1 (6 bases). Per the germline V gene, CDR1 is MNHEY and CDR2 is SVGAGI. The CDR3 contains 15 residues. The ends were cut back, 6 bases at V and 1 base at J, with 15 bases in the middle. CDR3 nucleotide sequence: TGTGCCAGCAGATCACTCGACAGGTTTAACTATGGCTACACCTTC. This translates into CASRSLDRFNYGYTF.

This clonotype was observed a handful of times. The V and J genes are TRBV12-3 or TRBV12-4 and TRBJ2-7; the D is unclear. The CDR3 is 13 amino acids. Trimming removed 3 bases at V and 1 base at J, with 7 bases between. The CDR3 DNA follows: TGTGCCAGCAGTTTTGTTGGTTCCTACGAGCAGTACTTC. Translation: CASSFVGSYEQYF.

The rearrangement links TRBV20-1 to TRBJ2-2; D gene ambiguous. This CDR3 contains 15 residues. Germline V gene sequence: CDR1 DFQATT, CDR2 SNEGSKA (reference sequence). V lost 6 bases and J lost 3, with 17 bases in between. This CDR3 reads CSAPSGGRYTGELFF. Written as DNA, the CDR3 is TGCAGTGCCCCGTCAGGTGGGCGGTACACCGGGGAGCTGTTTTTT.

V usage is TRBV12-3 or TRBV12-4 and J usage is TRBJ2-1, with TRBD1 as a possible D gene (7 bases). The CDR3 sequence is 16 residues long. V was shortened by 6 bases and J by 4 bases, with 19 bases between the two germline ends. CDR3 sequence: CASSINLAGQYNEQFF. Written as DNA, the CDR3 is TGTGCCAGCAGCATAAACTTGGCGGGACAGTACAATGAGCAGTTCTTC.

This clonotype appeared a few times. V and J are TRBV24-1 and TRBJ2-2; 9 positions agree with TRBD1. V dropped 4 bases and J dropped 6; count of bases not matched to a gene: 5. The germline V gene encodes CDR1 KGHDR and CDR2 SFDVKD. This CDR3 is built from 15 residues. The CDR3 nucleotides are TGTGCCACCAGTGACCCTAGGACAGGGGCCGGGGAGCTGTTTTTT. The encoded protein is CATSDPRTGAGELFF.

J is TRBJ2-7 and V is TRBV20-1, with D perhaps matching TRBD2 (6 bases). V was cut by 6 bases and J by 6 bases, with 18 bases left in between. This CDR3 is built from 13 residues. CDR1 is DFQATT, CDR2 SNEGSKA, per germline (reference sequence). The CDR3 DNA sequence: TGCAGTGCCCGCGGGGCAGCAGACGGCGAGCAGTACTTC. It codes for CSARGAADGEQYF.

The rearrangement links TRBV29-1 to TRBJ2-5; 7 bases map to TRBD1. V was pared by 4 bases and J by 4 bases, with 12 bases of the junction left unmatched. Germline CDR1 SQVTM, CDR2 ANQGSEA. This CDR3 is 15 amino acids long. The CDR3 sequence is CSVARQGAQRETQYF. As DNA, the CDR3 is TGCAGCGTTGCCAGACAGGGAGCACAGCGAGAGACCCAGTACTTC.

The V and J genes are TRBV27 and TRBJ2-2, with 13 bases matching TRBD2. Germline assignment: CDR1 MNHEY and CDR2 SMNVEV (reference sequence). This CDR3 is 17 amino acids long. Unmatched junction bases numbered 11, after V lost 6 bases and J lost 7 bases. CDR3 residues: CASSSTSGGPVYGELFF. Written as DNA, the CDR3 is TGTGCCAGCAGCTCGACTAGCGGGGGGCCTGTTTACGGGGAGCTGTTTTTT.

This clonotype appeared once. The chain carries TRBV11-2 and TRBJ1-5; D gene unclear. Germline V gives CDR1 SGHAT, CDR2 FQNNGV. CDR3 length: 13 residues. Deletions cut 4 bases from V and 5 bases from J, with 9 bases between. The CDR3 sequence is CASSSTWDQPQHF. In nucleotides, the CDR3 is TGTGCCAGCAGCTCGACCTGGGATCAGCCCCAGCATTTT. Drawing the rest from reference TRBV11-2 and TRBJ1-5, the complete variable domain is EAGVAQSPRYKIIEKRQSVAFWCNPISGHATLYWYQQILGQGPKLLIQFQNNGVVDDSQLPKDRFSAERLKGVDSTLKIQPAKLEDSAVYLCASSSTWDQPQHFGDGTRLSIL.

CDR3 in DNA: TGTGCCAGCCTGGGGGGGGAGGAGCTGTTTTTT. Translation gives CASLGGEELFF. The genes are TRBV12-3 or TRBV12-4 and TRBJ2-2; TRBD2 aligns across 7 bases. CDR3 size: 11 residues. V shed 8 bases, J shed 10 bases, and the junction held 4 bases outside the gene matches.

This clonotype has a handful of counts. V is TRBV5-1 and J is TRBJ2-3, with a tentative D call TRBD1 (6 bases). Germline V lookup: CDR1 SGHRS, CDR2 YFSETQ. Trimming removed 4 bases at V and 3 bases at J, with 21 bases between. The CDR3 length is 17 residues. The CDR3 coding sequence is TGCGCCAGCAGCGAGGGGGTTTCCTCTGCTAGGACAGATACGCAGTATTTT. This translates into CASSEGVSSARTDTQYF.

The rearrangement links TRBV10-3 to TRBJ2-7, with D maybe TRBD1 (5 bases). Trimming took off 4 bases at V and 5 bases at J, with 15 bases between the two ends. Germline-derived CDR1 and CDR2 are ENHRY and SYGVKD. This CDR3 is built from 14 residues. DNA of the CDR3: TGTGCCATCAGTGGAATCGCAGGGTTGGACGAGCAGTACTTC. Its translation: CAISGIAGLDEQYF.

The rearrangement links TRBV7-2 to TRBJ2-3; D call uncertain. This CDR3 is 15 amino acids long. V gave up 2 bases and J gave up 2 bases, with 11 bases separating them. Germline V gene lookup returns CDR1 SGHTA and CDR2 FQGNSA. The CDR3, as DNA: TGTGCCAGCAGCTTACGGTCGTGGAACACAGATACGCAGTATTTT. This translates into CASSLRSWNTDTQYF.

This clonotype has just a few counts. The chain combines TRBV12-3 or TRBV12-4 with TRBJ2-7, with no clear D. The CDR3 contains 12 residues. V lost 2 bases to trimming and J lost 6 bases, with 8 bases between them. The CDR3 sequence: CASSLLGIEQYF. CDR3 in DNA: TGTGCCAGCAGTTTATTAGGGATCGAGCAGTACTTC.

The chain links TRBV20-1 to TRBJ1-2; 7 bases align to TRBD1. The CDR3 length is 12 residues. The germline V gene encodes CDR1 DFQATT and CDR2 SNEGSKA (reference sequence). V was clipped by 3 bases and J by 8 bases; unmatched bases: 6. DNA of the CDR3: TGCAGTGCTAGCTACGGGACAGTAGGCTACACCTTC. Translating it yields CSASYGTVGYTF.